The present T cell receptor (beta chain) was sequenced within a study of blood T cells in healthy people across ages. Study summary: Template switching picked up about one barcoded beta molecule for each two T cells. Whole-study results and caveats: For the donors, CMV status was unknown and possibly confounded expanded clonotype changes.

CDR3 length: 15 amino acids. Looked up from germline, CDR1 is SNHLY and CDR2 is FYNNEI. The V end lost 9 bases, the J end lost 0 bases, and 12 bases lay between the germline ends. A second roughly 7 to 12 cycle PCR used barcoded and J-beta primers. Every cDNA molecule bore a tag from a template-switch adaptor containing 12 random nucleotides. From each sample, at least 2.5 million paired-end reads containing CDR3 were obtained. TCRdb passed the 5' RACE reads through MiXCR, listing each CDR3 protein once. The data contain 2 million or so distinct CDR3 sequences, around half of them singletons. Notes on this clonotype: What it recognizes is unknown.

This clonotype was obtained from a woman in her thirties or forties in good health. The sequenced sample was blood. The chain has TRBV2 and TRBJ2-6, with no clear D. The CDR3 DNA reads TGTGCCAGGGCCCCCTACAGCTCTGGGGCCAACGTCCTGACTTTC. It codes for CARAPYSSGANVLTF.